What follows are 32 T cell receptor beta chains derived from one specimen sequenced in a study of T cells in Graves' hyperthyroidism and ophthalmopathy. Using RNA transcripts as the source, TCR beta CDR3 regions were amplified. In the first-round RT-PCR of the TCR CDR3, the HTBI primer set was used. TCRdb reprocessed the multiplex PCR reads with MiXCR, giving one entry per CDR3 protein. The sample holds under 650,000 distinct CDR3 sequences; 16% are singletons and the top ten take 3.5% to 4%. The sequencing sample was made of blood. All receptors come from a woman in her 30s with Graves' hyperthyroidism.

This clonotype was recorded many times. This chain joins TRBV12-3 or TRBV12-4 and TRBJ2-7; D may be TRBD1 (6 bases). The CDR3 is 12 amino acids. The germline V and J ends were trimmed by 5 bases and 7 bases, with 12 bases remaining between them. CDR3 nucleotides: TGTGCCAGCAGTCCGACAGGCAATGAGCAGTACTTC. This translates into CASSPTGNEQYF.

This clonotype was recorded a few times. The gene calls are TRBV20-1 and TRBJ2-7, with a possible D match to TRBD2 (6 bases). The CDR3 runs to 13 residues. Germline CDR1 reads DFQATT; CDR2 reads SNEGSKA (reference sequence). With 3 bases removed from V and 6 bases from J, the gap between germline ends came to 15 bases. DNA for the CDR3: TGCAGTGCTAGTGTAAGGAGGGATGGCGAGCAGTACTTC. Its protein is CSASVRRDGEQYF.

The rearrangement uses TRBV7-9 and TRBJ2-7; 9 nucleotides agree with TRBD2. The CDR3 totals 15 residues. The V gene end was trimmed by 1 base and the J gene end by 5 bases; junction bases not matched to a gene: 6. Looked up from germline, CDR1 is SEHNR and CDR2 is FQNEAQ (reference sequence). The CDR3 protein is CASSLVGLAPDEQYF. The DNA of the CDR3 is TGTGCCAGCAGCTTAGTAGGACTAGCGCCCGACGAGCAGTACTTC.

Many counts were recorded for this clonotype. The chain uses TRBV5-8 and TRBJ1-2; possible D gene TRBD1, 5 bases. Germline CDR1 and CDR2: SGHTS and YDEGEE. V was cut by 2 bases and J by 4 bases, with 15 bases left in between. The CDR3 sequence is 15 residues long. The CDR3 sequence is CASSLEGDPPYGYTF. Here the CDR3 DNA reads TGTGCCAGCAGCTTAGAAGGGGACCCTCCCTATGGCTACACCTTC.

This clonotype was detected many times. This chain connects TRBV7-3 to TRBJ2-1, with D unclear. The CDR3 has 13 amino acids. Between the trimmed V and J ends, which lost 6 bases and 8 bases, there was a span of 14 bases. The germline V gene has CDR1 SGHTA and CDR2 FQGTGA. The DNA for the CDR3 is TGTGCCAGCAGGGCGCGGATTAGGGATGAGCAGTTCTTC. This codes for CASRARIRDEQFF.

The CDR3 DNA sequence: TGTGCCAGCACCTCCCTAACCTACGAGCAGTACTTC. Translating gives CASTSLTYEQYF. The chain carries TRBV27 and TRBJ2-7; no clear D gene. The CDR3 totals 12 residues. V was pared by 7 bases and J by 2 bases, with 9 bases between. In germline, CDR1 is MNHEY, CDR2 SMNVEV (reference sequence).

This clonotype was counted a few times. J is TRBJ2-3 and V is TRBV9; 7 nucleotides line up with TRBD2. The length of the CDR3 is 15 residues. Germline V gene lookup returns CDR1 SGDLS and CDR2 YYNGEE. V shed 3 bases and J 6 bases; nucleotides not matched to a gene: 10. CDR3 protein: CASSAEGGRADTQYF. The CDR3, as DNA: TGTGCCAGCAGCGCCGAGGGAGGGAGGGCTGATACGCAGTATTTT.

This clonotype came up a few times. The CDR3 protein is CAISDSGTGSNSPLHF. CDR3 DNA sequence: TGTGCCATCAGTGACTCAGGGACAGGGAGTAATTCACCCCTCCACTTT. This chain connects TRBV10-3 to TRBJ1-6; TRBD1 agrees at 9 bases. V dropped 3 bases and J dropped 6; count of bases not matched to a gene: 6. The CDR3 has 16 amino acids. From germline, CDR1 is ENHRY and CDR2 SYGVKD.

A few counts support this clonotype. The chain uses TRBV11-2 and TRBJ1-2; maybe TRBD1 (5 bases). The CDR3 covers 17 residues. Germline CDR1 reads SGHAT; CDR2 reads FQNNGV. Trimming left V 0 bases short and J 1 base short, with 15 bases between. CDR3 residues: CASSLDSGDRDNYGYTF. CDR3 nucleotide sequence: TGTGCCAGCAGCTTAGATTCGGGAGACAGAGATAACTATGGCTACACCTTC.

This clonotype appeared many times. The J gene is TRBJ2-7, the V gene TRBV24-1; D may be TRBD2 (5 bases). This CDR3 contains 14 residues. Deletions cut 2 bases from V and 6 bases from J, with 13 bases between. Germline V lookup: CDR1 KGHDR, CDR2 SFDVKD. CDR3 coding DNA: TGTGCCACCAGTGATTGGACGGGAAATGGCGAGCAGTACTTC. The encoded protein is CATSDWTGNGEQYF.

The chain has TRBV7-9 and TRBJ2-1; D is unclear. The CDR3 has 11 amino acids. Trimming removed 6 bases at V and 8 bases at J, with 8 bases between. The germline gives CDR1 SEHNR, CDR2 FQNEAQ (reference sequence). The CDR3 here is CASSPAHEQFF. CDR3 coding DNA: TGTGCCAGCAGTCCTGCCCATGAGCAGTTCTTC.

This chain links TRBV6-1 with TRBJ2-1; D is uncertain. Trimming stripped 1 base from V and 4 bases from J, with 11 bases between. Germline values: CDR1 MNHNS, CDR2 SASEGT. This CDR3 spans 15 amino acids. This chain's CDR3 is CASSEGIMVYNEQFF. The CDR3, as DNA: TGTGCCAGCAGTGAAGGTATTATGGTTTACAATGAGCAGTTCTTC.

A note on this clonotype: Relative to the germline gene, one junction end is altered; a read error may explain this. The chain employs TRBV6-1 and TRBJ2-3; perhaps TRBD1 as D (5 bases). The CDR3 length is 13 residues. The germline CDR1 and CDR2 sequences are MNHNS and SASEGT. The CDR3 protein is CASSEPLTGTQYF. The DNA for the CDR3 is TGTGCCAGCAGTGAGCCTCTCACAGGTACGCAGTATTTT.

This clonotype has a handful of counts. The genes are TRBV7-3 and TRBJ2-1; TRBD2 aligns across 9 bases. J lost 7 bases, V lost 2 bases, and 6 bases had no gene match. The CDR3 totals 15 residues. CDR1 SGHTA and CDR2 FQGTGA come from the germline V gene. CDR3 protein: CASSLGASGVNEQFF. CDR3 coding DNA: TGTGCCAGCAGCTTAGGAGCTAGCGGGGTGAATGAGCAGTTCTTC.

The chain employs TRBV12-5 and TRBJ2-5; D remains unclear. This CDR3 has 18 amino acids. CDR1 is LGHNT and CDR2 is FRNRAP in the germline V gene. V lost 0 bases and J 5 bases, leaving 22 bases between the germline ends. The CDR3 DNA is TGTGCTAGTGGTTTGGTACCATACTCGGTGGCCGGCCACGAGACCCAGTACTTC. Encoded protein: CASGLVPYSVAGHETQYF.

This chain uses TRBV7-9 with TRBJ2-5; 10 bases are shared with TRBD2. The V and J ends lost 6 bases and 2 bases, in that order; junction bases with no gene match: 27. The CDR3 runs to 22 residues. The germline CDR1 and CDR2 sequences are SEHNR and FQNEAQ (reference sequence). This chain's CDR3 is CASRTSAGRRASGSERQETQYF. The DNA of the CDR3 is TGTGCCAGCAGGACTTCAGCGGGTCGGCGGGCTAGCGGGAGCGAGCGACAAGAGACCCAGTACTTC.

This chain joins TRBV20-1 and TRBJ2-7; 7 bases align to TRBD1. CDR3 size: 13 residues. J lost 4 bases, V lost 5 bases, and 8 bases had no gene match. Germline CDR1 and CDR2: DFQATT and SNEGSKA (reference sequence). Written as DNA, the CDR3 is TGCAGTGCTGGGGAAGGGGGCGGGTACGAGCAGTACTTC. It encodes CSAGEGGGYEQYF.

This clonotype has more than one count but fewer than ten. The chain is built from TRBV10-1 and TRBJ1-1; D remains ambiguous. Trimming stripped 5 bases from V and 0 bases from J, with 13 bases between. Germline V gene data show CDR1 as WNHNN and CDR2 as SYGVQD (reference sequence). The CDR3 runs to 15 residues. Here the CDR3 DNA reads TGCGCCAGCAGTCCCTGCGGCAGGATGAACACTGAAGCTTTCTTT. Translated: CASSPCGRMNTEAFF.

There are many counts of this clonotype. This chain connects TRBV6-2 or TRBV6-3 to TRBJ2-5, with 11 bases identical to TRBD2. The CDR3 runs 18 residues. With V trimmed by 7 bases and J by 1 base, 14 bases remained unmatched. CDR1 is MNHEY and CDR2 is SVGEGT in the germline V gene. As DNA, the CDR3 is TGTGCCAGCACCCTGTACCCGGGACTAGCGGCGACCCAAGAGACCCAGTACTTC. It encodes CASTLYPGLAATQETQYF.

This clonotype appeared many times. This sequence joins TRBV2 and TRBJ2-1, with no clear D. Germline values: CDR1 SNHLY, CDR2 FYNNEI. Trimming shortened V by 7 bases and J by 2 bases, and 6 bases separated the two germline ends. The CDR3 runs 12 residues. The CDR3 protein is CASKPAYNEQFF. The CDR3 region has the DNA TGTGCCAGCAAACCGGCCTACAATGAGCAGTTCTTC.

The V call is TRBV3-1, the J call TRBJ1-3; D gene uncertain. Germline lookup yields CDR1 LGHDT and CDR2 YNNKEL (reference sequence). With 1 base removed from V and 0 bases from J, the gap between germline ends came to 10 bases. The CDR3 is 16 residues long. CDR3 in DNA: TGTGCCAGCAGCCAAGTCCGGACGGTCTCTGGAAACACCATATATTTT. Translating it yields CASSQVRTVSGNTIYF.

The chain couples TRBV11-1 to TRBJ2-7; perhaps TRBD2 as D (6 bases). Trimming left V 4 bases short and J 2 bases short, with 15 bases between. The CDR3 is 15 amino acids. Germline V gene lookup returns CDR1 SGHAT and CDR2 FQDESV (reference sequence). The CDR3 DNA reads TGTGCCAGCAGCTCAAAGGAGGGACTTCCCTACGAGCAGTACTTC. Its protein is CASSSKEGLPYEQYF.

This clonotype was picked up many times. CDR3 sequence reads: CASSPPARSGTQYF. Written as DNA, the CDR3 is TGTGCCAGCAGTCCGCCGGCGAGGTCGGGGACCCAGTACTTC. This chain joins TRBV28 and TRBJ2-5; the D is unclear. From germline, CDR1 is MDHEN and CDR2 SYDVKM. The germline V and J ends were trimmed by 5 bases and 7 bases, with 17 bases remaining between them. There are 14 residues in the CDR3.

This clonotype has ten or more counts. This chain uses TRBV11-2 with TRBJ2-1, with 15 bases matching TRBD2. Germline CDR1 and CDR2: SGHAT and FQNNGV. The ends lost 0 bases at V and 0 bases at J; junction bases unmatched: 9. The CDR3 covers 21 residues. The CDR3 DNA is TGTGCCAGCAGCTTAGATACGGGACTAGCGGGAGGTAACAGCTCCTACAATGAGCAGTTCTTC. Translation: CASSLDTGLAGGNSSYNEQFF.

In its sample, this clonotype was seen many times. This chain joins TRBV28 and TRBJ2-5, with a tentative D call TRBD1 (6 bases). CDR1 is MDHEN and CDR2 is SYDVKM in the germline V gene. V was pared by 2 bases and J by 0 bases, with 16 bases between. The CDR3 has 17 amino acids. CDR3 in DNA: TGTGCCAGCAGTTTAAGATGGGACATTGAGTACCAAGAGACCCAGTACTTC. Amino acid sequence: CASSLRWDIEYQETQYF.

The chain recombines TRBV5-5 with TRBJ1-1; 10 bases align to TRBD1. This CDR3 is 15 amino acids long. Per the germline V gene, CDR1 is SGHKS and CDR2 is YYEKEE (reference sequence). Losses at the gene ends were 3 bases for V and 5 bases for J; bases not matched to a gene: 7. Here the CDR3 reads CASSSGTGERTEAFF. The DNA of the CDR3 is TGTGCCAGCAGCTCCGGGACAGGGGAGCGGACTGAAGCTTTCTTT.

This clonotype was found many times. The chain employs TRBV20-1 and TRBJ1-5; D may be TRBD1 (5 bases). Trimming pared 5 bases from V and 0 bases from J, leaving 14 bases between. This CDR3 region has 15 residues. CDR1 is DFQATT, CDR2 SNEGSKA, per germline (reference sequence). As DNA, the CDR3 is TGCAGTGCTGTAGGGGAGGGAAATAGCAATCAGCCCCAGCATTTT. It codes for CSAVGEGNSNQPQHF.

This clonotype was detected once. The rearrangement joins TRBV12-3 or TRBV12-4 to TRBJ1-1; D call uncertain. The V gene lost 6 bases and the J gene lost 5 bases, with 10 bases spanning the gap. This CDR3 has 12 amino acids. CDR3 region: CASSQVHTEAFF. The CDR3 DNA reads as TGTGCCAGCAGCCAAGTCCATACTGAAGCTTTCTTT.

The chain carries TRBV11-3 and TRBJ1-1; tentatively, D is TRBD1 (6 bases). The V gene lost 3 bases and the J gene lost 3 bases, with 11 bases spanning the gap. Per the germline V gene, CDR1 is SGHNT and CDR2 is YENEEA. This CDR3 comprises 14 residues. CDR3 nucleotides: TGTGCCAGCAGCTTGACGACAGGAGACACTGAAGCTTTCTTT. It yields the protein CASSLTTGDTEAFF.

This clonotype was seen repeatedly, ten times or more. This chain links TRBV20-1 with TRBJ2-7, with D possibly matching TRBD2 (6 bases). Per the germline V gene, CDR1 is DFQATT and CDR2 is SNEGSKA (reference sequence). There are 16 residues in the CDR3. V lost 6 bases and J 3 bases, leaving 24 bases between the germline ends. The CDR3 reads CSAEGRDSRKGYEQYF. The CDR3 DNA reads TGCAGTGCCGAGGGACGGGACTCCCGGAAAGGCTACGAGCAGTACTTC.

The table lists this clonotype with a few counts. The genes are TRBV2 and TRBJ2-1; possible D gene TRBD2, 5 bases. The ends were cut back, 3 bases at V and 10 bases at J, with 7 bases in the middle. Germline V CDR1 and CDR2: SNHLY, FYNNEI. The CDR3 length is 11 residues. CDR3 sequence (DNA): TGTGCCAGCAGTGATCCGGGGGAGCAGTTCTTC. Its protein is CASSDPGEQFF. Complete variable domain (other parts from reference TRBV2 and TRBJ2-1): EPEVTQTPSHQVTQMGQEVILRCVPISNHLYFYWYRQILGQKVEFLVSFYNNEISEKSEIFDDQFSVERPDGSNFTLKIRSTKLEDSAMYFCASSDPGEQFFGPGTRLTVL.

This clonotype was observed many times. Here the CDR3 DNA reads TGTGCCAGCAGCGGGGGGGGACAGGGGTGGGATGAGCAGTTCTTC. The encoded protein is CASSGGGQGWDEQFF. V usage is TRBV11-2 and J usage is TRBJ2-1; 10 nucleotides line up with TRBD1. V was clipped by 5 bases and J by 8 bases; unmatched bases: 9. The CDR3 covers 15 residues. The germline V gene has CDR1 SGHAT and CDR2 FQNNGV.